This TCR beta chain originates from a study of cytomegalovirus exposure and HLA in healthy donors (dated by TCRdb to the late 2010s). Notes on the research overall: An earlier analysis of about 530 of the donors reported 250 to 350 Gb of sequence data and around 110 million unique TCR beta sequences obtained from approximately 180 million T cells. Of the 300 to 450 genotyped donors, 65% to 90% were placed in the genetic ancestry cluster associated with self-reported Caucasian donors. A handful of DR-DQ haplotypes were handled as single units for association and clustering because linkage in the cohort was strong. An early release that covered about 600 HLA-typed donors contained about 290 gigabases of sequencing data and some 87 million unique TCR sequences. A later analysis re-analyzed previously published TCR beta repertoires from 550 to 700 donors and added high-resolution HLA genotyping to study TCR occurrence patterns. Across about 370 genotyped donors of the cohort, an average of approximately 240,000 unique TCR beta nucleotide sequences per donor were sequenced, and 15% to 20% of those sequences were non-productive. To decide whether each TCR beta V gene segment behaved as functional or pseudogenic, an earlier analysis of some 570 of the donors relied on high-throughput TCR beta sequencing. The study used immunosequencing to profile the T cell repertoires of hundreds of subjects and linked those repertoires to cytomegalovirus serostatus. The aim of the study was to test whether cataloging public T cell receptors could identify signatures of past pathogen exposure. The number of donors typed differed by locus, with about 629-640 for A, B, C, DRB1 and DQB1, about 500 for DQA1, nearly 610 for DPA1, and 472 for DPB1. Donor age, sex, ethnicity and CMV serostatus were collected together with the repertoire data. Both class I and class II loci were covered by HLA typing, at four-digit resolution. All discovery cohort repertoires had been generated using a single sequencing platform. In addition to the first cohort of roughly 670 subjects, a separate validation cohort of around 110 different subjects was used. To predict cytomegalovirus infection status, the study combined high-throughput TCR immunosequencing, statistical association of individual TCRs with disease status, and machine learning. A later genetic analysis used genome-wide SNP genotypes for about 55% of the 666 donors, treating that subset as a discovery cohort. Rather than using new phenotypic data, the later analysis identified candidate immune exposures from TCR beta sequences and from how often those sequences occurred across donors. Results the study describes overall, beyond this receptor: According to a later analysis, TCR association rates differed among HLA loci, with DRB1 alleles showing the most associated TCRs and HLA-C alleles showing the fewest. A later analysis reported that several top co-occurrence clusters appeared linked to parvovirus B19, influenza, CMV and Epstein-Barr virus. The classifier was reported to diagnose cytomegalovirus status with high specificity and sensitivity in both the original cohort and the validation cohort. According to a later genetic analysis, donors in an Asian-associated ancestry cluster had fewer N-insertions in productive TCRs than the approximately 650-donor mean. HLA typing was unavailable for some donors at each locus, so association tests used only the typed subset. In an earlier analysis of more than 450 of the donors, most TCR beta V segments were observed in productive rearrangements about 87% or about 30% of the time, broadly matching IMGT annotations. In this cohort, only TCR beta chains were sequenced, and detectable features were limited by the absence of alpha or paired-chain data. Across donors, most TCR sequences were observed very rarely, whereas some public TCRs were present in many individuals. At a false discovery rate of 0.05, a later analysis linked approximately 18,000 TCR beta sequences to specific HLA alleles. A few of the identified cytomegalovirus-associated TCR beta chains were confirmed in vitro to be specific for cytomegalovirus antigens. Correlated functional status among segregating V segments might be attributable to linkage disequilibrium, but an unknown experimental factor could not be ruled out. A cluster of highly shared sequence variants was judged likely to represent a technical artifact of the sequencing pipeline. The authors suggested that the approach could potentially be extended to other disease states and immunological phenotypes. The presence/absence analyses assumed that sequencing depth was roughly uniform across donors, and that assumption may not be true. Most CMV-associated TCR beta chains appeared to be HLA-restricted in a later analysis, and the HLA associations seemed to be driven largely by CMV exposure. Some IMGT-functional V segments, including TRBV6-2 and TRBV6-3, could not be distinguished by the 87-base-pair reads and were therefore excluded. About 17 rarely observed V segments, including chromosome 9 orphons, were excluded from the earlier analysis of approximately 500 of the donors because counts were too low. The study gave a list of about 170 TCR beta chains associated with cytomegalovirus. Assigning TCR associations to individual alleles was difficult when HLA alleles, especially DR and DQ, strongly co-occurred. A further reported finding was that TCR beta sequences accurately predicted the HLA-A and HLA-B alleles for most subjects in the first cohort. For the cohort, immune exposure information was limited to CMV serostatus. In a later genetic analysis, a missense DCLRE1C variant was associated with V-gene and J-gene trimming of TCR beta chains, and the association was replicated in an independent cohort. A later analysis found that HLA-associated TCR beta chains were more clonally expanded and had lower generation probabilities than equally common non-associated chains.

V loses 3 bases, J loses 3 bases, and the germline ends lie 5 bases apart. Counted from cysteine to phenylalanine, this CDR3 has 13 amino acids. Only CDR3 DNA remains: 39 bases, in frame from the first base. CDR1 and CDR2 are read off the germline V gene as MNHNS and SASEGT. Receptors were amplified or captured by the immunoSEQ multiplex PCR assay. A mixture of 60 forward primers for TCR Vbeta segments and 13 reverse primers for TCR Jbeta segments was used in the multiplex PCR. A multiplex PCR assay on genomic DNA amplified the CDR3 region of rearranged TCR beta genes. The amplified TCR beta libraries were sequenced on the Illumina HiSeq System as 87-base-pair reads. Regarding the original processing steps: A later analysis counted tens of millions of unique TCR beta chains across the 550 to 750 repertoires, and roughly 9.9 million of these chains were shared by at least two donors. To remove PCR and sequencing errors, raw reads were error-corrected and collapsed into unique sequences using a nearest-neighbor algorithm that merged closely related sequences. To assign V, D and J gene segments, CDR3 sequences were aligned to IMGT reference sequences. Each retained sequence needed at least a six-nucleotide match to both a V gene segment and a J gene segment. Rearrangements were called productive when the CDR3 lacked stop codons and stayed in frame with V and J; all others were non-productive. Following IMGT convention, CDR3 was defined as the stretch from the second conserved V-encoded cysteine to the conserved J-encoded phenylalanine. Sequences without an unambiguous match to a single V gene segment were excluded from the earlier analysis of over 500 of the donors. An earlier analysis of 587 of the donors classified V segments as functional when productive rearrangements were above 56.7% and as segregating when the standard deviation between donors was above 5%. A statistical classification framework was developed to diagnose cytomegalovirus status using the catalog of TCR beta chain sequences. V and J gene assignment, in a later analysis, came from comparing TCR nucleotide sequences with IMGT/GENE-DB human TR gene sequences. In a later analysis, CDR3 sequences and most-parsimonious VDJ recombination scenarios were assigned using the TCRdist pipeline. In a later analysis, each TCR beta chain was defined by its CDR3 amino acid sequence together with its V-gene family, and reads lacking a unique V-gene family were excluded. As a way to deal with suspected cross-contamination and a sequencing artifact, a later analysis dropped approximately 570 nucleotide sequences that were highly shared and had low generation probability. For each public chain, a later analysis derived a clonal expansion index from normalized ranks of inferred template counts within each repertoire. Generation probabilities in a later analysis came from a VDJ recombination model fitted to out-of-frame rearrangements, and those results were checked against IGoR. In a later analysis, hypergeometric tests were used to score TCR-TCR, TCR-HLA and TCR-CMV co-occurrence, with a repertoire-size bias correction applied to TCR pairs. To estimate false discovery rates, a later analysis permuted the HLA or CMV assignments 20 times. In a later analysis, co-occurring TCRs were grouped with DBSCAN, and TCRdist sequence similarity was added when clustering was performed within HLA-allele-positive subsets. Repertoires with fewer than 30,000 or more than 120,000 public chains were left out of co-occurrence clustering, as were about 5 repertoires with anomalous nucleotide sharing. This immuneACCESS table, as held by TCRdb, lists in-frame sequences with V and J called but not all clones. Of the missing ones, under half trace to an unresolved V gene in checked studies; the others have no known cause. V and J calls and clone size are as listed in that table; D and trimming were resolved from the DNA. The sample table shows roughly 130,000 clones, and about 8.5% are seen once. The top ten clonotypes cover 5.5% of the sample.

The cohort comprised 666 healthy bone marrow donors. At the time of sampling, all cohort members were nominally healthy, though unrecorded immune exposures were likely present. The donor tested CMV seronegative and was one of the 352 seronegative cohort members. Every donor gave a peripheral blood sample, and the peripheral blood mononuclear cells from that sample were used for TCR beta sequencing. The Qiagen DNeasy Blood Extraction Kit was used to extract genomic DNA from the blood cell samples. This clone showed up just a few times. This clone's antigen is unknown. Per-base quality was not reported, and no clone a single base away is much larger than it.

This clonotype originated in a man aged 35 to 55 in good health and CMV-seronegative. The chain was built from TRBV6-1 and TRBJ2-2, with no confident D gene call. The sequenced material came from PBMCs. In nucleotide form, the sequence is TGTGCCAGCAGTGACGACTACACCGGGGAGCTGTTTTTT. Its protein product is CASSDDYTGELFF.